The rows below give T cell receptor beta chains drawn from one sample of a study of blood T cell repertoires in COVID-19. Measured with immunoSEQ multiplex PCR; TCRdb has only the in-frame clones, and not every one. The table lists 150,000 to 200,000 clones, approximately 86% of them singletons. What was sequenced was peripheral blood. The receptors come from a man in his 60s with acute or convalescent COVID-19. Each CDR3 is given with its conserved first and last residue.

cdr3_aa	v_call	j_call
CASSSGRGGLLTDTQYF	TRBV7-9	TRBJ2-3
CASSERRDFYNEQFF	TRBV10-1	TRBJ2-1
CAIRGASSYNEQFF	TRBV10-3	TRBJ2-1
CASSETSGRVEQYF	TRBV2	TRBJ2-7
CASSRGASGNNEQFF	TRBV19	TRBJ2-1
CASSQSYYGYTF	TRBV28	TRBJ1-2
CASSQGDRAHQETQYF	TRBV3-1/TRBV3-2	TRBJ2-5
CSALGTSGRAGQFF	TRBV29-1	TRBJ2-1
CASSLSTGKQPQHF	TRBV28	TRBJ1-5
CASSVIPGSSYNEQFF	TRBV10-1	TRBJ2-1
CASSQEGLQAPGELFF	TRBV4-1	TRBJ2-2
CASSHRDRLNQPQHF	TRBV7-8	TRBJ1-5
CASSATGQNTEAFF	TRBV2	TRBJ1-1
CASSEAPGLGGYTF	TRBV6-1	TRBJ1-2
CASSVALDRGIYF	TRBV9	TRBJ1-3
CASSLPGDEQFF	TRBV5-1	TRBJ2-1
CASSVPSGVSTDTQYF	TRBV9	TRBJ2-3
CASSSSPYEQFF	TRBV11-2	TRBJ2-1
CASSLLDRREAFF	TRBV13	TRBJ1-1
CASSQEANTEAFF	TRBV7-9	TRBJ1-1
CASRVWRDGYGYTF	TRBV19	TRBJ1-2
CASSLGPGDTQYF	TRBV5-5	TRBJ2-3
CASSLKQGHNQPQHF	TRBV27	TRBJ1-5
CASSRLTGRLDSPLHF	TRBV3-1/TRBV3-2	TRBJ1-6
CASRSGWGDTQYF	TRBV5-1	TRBJ2-3
CASRNLMTSGSYEQYF	TRBV5-1	TRBJ2-7
CASSPRMTGSEQYF	TRBV9	TRBJ2-7
CASSRGQADTEAFF	TRBV5-1	TRBJ1-1
CASGSSLAGETQYF	TRBV6-5	TRBJ2-5
CSGSWGLGQPQHF	TRBV29-1	TRBJ1-5
CASSQDPGLAETQYF	TRBV4-1	TRBJ2-5
CASTRGQGQPQHF	TRBV19	TRBJ1-5
CASSIRSGSEAFF	TRBV19	TRBJ1-1
CASSESGQRDEQFF	TRBV9	TRBJ2-1
CASGGGAYTEAFF	TRBV25-1	TRBJ1-1
CASSIAGGGETQYF	TRBV7-2	TRBJ2-5
CAGGARGTGELFF	TRBV3-1/TRBV3-2	TRBJ2-2
CASSVAPFGGGQETQYF	TRBV9	TRBJ2-5
CASSYSRTSYWAEAFF	TRBV6-5	TRBJ1-1
CASSPTLQVQGTEAFF	TRBV5-1	TRBJ1-1
CASSPLAGYTGELFF	TRBV4-1	TRBJ2-2
CASSVAVGGRRNEQFF	TRBV9	TRBJ2-1
CSVSQGWDTEAFF	TRBV29-1	TRBJ1-1
CASRPSGGRMYEQYF	TRBV27	TRBJ2-7
CASSLKGPANYGYTF	TRBV7-2	TRBJ1-2
CATSRGGENEQFF	TRBV15	TRBJ2-1
CASSQDQGTSSNQPQHF	TRBV4-2	TRBJ1-5
CASSLEGADGYTF	TRBV5-1	TRBJ1-2
CAWSQRESYEQYF	TRBV30	TRBJ2-7
CASSLDRVVESSYGYTF	TRBV5-1	TRBJ1-2
CASSPGTGSQNTEAFF	TRBV5-1	TRBJ1-1
CASSLGGFRGSGANVLTF	TRBV11-2	TRBJ2-6
CATSRGVQGDTQYF	TRBV15	TRBJ2-3
CASSLDGQTQYF	TRBV11-2	TRBJ2-5
CASRPNRGRNTEAFF	TRBV28	TRBJ1-1